These 30 T cell receptor beta chains originate from one sample sequenced in a study of cytomegalovirus exposure and HLA in healthy donors. Only in-frame clones appear in the TCRdb table, and some are missing; sequencing was by immunoSEQ multiplex PCR. The sample has about 78,000 clones, less than 96% seen once. Sequenced: PBMCs. The receptors shown here come from a man younger than 30 in good health and CMV-seropositive.

As regards this clone: Other DNA sequences within the sample encode an identical CDR3. The chain has TRBV6-5 and TRBJ2-7; unclear D gene. Per germline, CDR1 MNHEY and CDR2 SVGAGI. V was cut by 4 bases and J by 0 bases, with 13 bases left in between. The CDR3 contains 15 residues. In DNA form, the CDR3 reads TGTGCCAGCAGTTCCCTCCAGGTGAGCTCCTACGAGCAGTACTTC. Translation gives CASSSLQVSSYEQYF.

The chain is built from TRBV18 and TRBJ1-4; tentative D call: TRBD1 (6 bases). Trimming stripped 0 bases from V and 0 bases from J, with 20 bases between. This CDR3 is 20 amino acids long. CDR1 is KGHSH and CDR2 is LQKENI in the germline V gene. The CDR3 is CASSPPPGGAISATNEKLFF. CDR3 sequence (DNA): TGTGCCAGCTCACCACCCCCCGGGGGGGCTATAAGTGCAACTAATGAAAAACTGTTTTTT.

This chain uses TRBV7-2 with TRBJ1-1, with D hard to call. Trimming pared 1 base from V and 10 bases from J, leaving 13 bases between. Germline-derived CDR1 and CDR2 are SGHTA and FQGNSA. The CDR3 consists of 13 residues. DNA for the CDR3: TGTGCCAGCAGCTTAGTCGGGTACGAAGGAGCTTTCTTT. Its translation is CASSLVGYEGAFF.

This chain connects TRBV5-4 to TRBJ2-5, with TRBD1 matching 7 bases. V lost 5 bases to trimming and J lost 0 bases; unmatched junction nucleotides: 10. From germline, CDR1 is SGHNT and CDR2 YYREEE (reference sequence). CDR3 length equals 16 residues. In DNA, the CDR3 is TGTGCCAGCAGAGCAGCTGGGACAGCCTACCAAGAGACCCAGTACTTC. Translating it yields CASRAAGTAYQETQYF.

The chain couples TRBV25-1 to TRBJ2-7; D perhaps matches TRBD2 (6 bases). Germline CDR1 reads MGHDK; CDR2 reads SYGVNS. The CDR3 is made up of 13 amino acids. Trimming left V 4 bases short and J 2 bases short, with 9 bases between. The CDR3 DNA reads as TGTGCCAGCAGTGCTGCGGGAACCTACGAGCAGTACTTC. This translates into CASSAAGTYEQYF.

V and J are TRBV7-9 and TRBJ1-2; no firm D call. V was trimmed by 2 bases and J by 3 bases, leaving 4 bases between them. Germline V gene data show CDR1 as SEHNR and CDR2 as FQNEAQ (reference sequence). CDR3 size: 12 residues. The CDR3 DNA reads TGTGCCAGCAGCTTACGGGACTATGGCTACACCTTC. It is translated as CASSLRDYGYTF.

V gene TRBV7-3 combines with J gene TRBJ1-1; 7 positions agree with TRBD1. Germline V gene data show CDR1 as SGHTA and CDR2 as FQGTGA. The CDR3 contains 15 residues. V lost 2 bases, J lost 1 base, and 4 bases stayed unmatched. The CDR3 is CASSLDAGGNTEAFF. The CDR3 DNA follows: TGTGCCAGCAGCTTAGATGCAGGGGGGAACACTGAAGCTTTCTTT.

The V and J genes are TRBV19 and TRBJ1-2; no reliable D call. The ends were cut back, 6 bases at V and 0 bases at J, with 8 bases in the middle. The CDR3 sequence is 13 residues long. Germline CDR1 LNHDA, CDR2 SQIVND (reference sequence). The DNA for the CDR3 is TGTGCCAGTAGGGAACTAGCTAACTATGGCTACACCTTC. This gives the protein CASRELANYGYTF. Full variable domain (rest looked up from reference TRBV19 and TRBJ1-2): DGGITQSPKYLFRKEGQNVTLSCEQNLNHDAMYWYRQDPGQGLRLIYYSQIVNDFQKGDIAEGYSVSREKKESFPLTVTSAQKNPTAFYLCASRELANYGYTFGSGTRLTVV.

The chain has TRBV11-3 and TRBJ2-6; TRBD1 matches at 7 bases. Germline assignment: CDR1 SGHNT and CDR2 YENEEA. The junction had 10 bases not matched to a gene; V was cut back by 4 bases and J by 4 bases. There are 17 residues in the CDR3. The CDR3 bases are TGTGCCAGCAGCTCCGGGGACAGAACAGGAGGGGCCAACGTCCTGACTTTC. It yields the protein CASSSGDRTGGANVLTF.

This sequence joins TRBV6-5 and TRBJ2-1; D unclear. Germline values: CDR1 MNHEY, CDR2 SVGAGI. Trimming took off 0 bases at V and 7 bases at J, with 7 bases between the two ends. The CDR3 contains 13 residues. The chain's CDR3 is CASSYSRVNEQFF. Here the CDR3 DNA reads TGTGCCAGCAGTTACTCGAGAGTTAATGAGCAGTTCTTC.

The chain carries TRBV27 and TRBJ2-5; 11 positions agree with TRBD1. This CDR3 contains 16 residues. Germline CDR1 is MNHEY and CDR2 is SMNVEV (reference sequence). Trimming took 1 base from V and 2 from J; bases not matched to a gene: 3. The CDR3 region has the DNA TGTGCCAGCAGTTTATGGACAGGGGGCCTACAAGAGACCCAGTACTTC. This encodes CASSLWTGGLQETQYF.

The rearrangement links TRBV18 to TRBJ2-3; TRBD1 is a possible D gene (6 bases). Trimming took off 3 bases at V and 4 bases at J, with 11 bases between the two ends. Germline values: CDR1 KGHSH, CDR2 LQKENI. The CDR3 contains 14 residues. The DNA for the CDR3 is TGTGCCAGCTCACCTTCCGCAGGGGCAGATACGCAGTATTTT. It specifies CASSPSAGADTQYF.

The chain recombines TRBV6-5 with TRBJ1-5; D is ambiguous. Trimming removed 3 bases at V and 0 bases at J, with 9 bases between. The CDR3 covers 15 residues. Per the germline V gene, CDR1 is MNHEY and CDR2 is SVGAGI. CDR3 protein: CASSYASGSNQPQHF. Written as DNA, the CDR3 is TGTGCCAGCAGTTATGCTTCGGGTAGCAATCAGCCCCAGCATTTT.

The rearrangement joins TRBV28 to TRBJ2-6; the match to TRBD2 covers 9 bases. V was pared by 2 bases and J by 4 bases, with 15 bases of the junction left unmatched. The CDR3 runs to 20 residues. Germline V CDR1 and CDR2: MDHEN, SYDVKM. CDR3 DNA sequence: TGTGCCAGCAGTTTAAATATCGGGGTAGCGGGAGTTTCCGGGGCCAACGTCCTGACTTTC. It translates to CASSLNIGVAGVSGANVLTF.

This chain joins TRBV6-1 and TRBJ2-2, with D unclear. V lost 3 bases, J lost 2 bases, and 4 bases lay in between. The germline V gene encodes CDR1 MNHNS and CDR2 SASEGT. The CDR3 sequence is 13 residues long. The CDR3 bases are TGTGCCAGCAGTGACCCTAACACCGGGGAGCTGTTTTTT. Residues: CASSDPNTGELFF.

The V and J genes are TRBV18 and TRBJ1-3; 11 bases map to TRBD1. From germline, CDR1 is KGHSH and CDR2 LQKENI. V lost 1 base and J lost 1; bases outside the gene matches: 9. The length of the CDR3 is 19 residues. CDR3: CASSPLPPGTGGSGNTIYF. The CDR3 nucleotides are TGTGCCAGCTCACCACTACCCCCCGGGACAGGGGGTTCTGGAAACACCATATATTTT.

This clone was seen only once. This chain connects TRBV7-9 to TRBJ2-1, with D hard to call. The length of the CDR3 is 16 residues. V lost 5 bases to trimming and J lost 0 bases, with 14 bases between them. Germline CDR1 SEHNR, CDR2 FQNEAQ (reference sequence). The CDR3: CASSPNSGSSYNEQFF. The CDR3 DNA is TGTGCCAGCAGCCCGAACTCCGGGTCCTCCTACAATGAGCAGTTCTTC.

CDR3 bases: TGTGCCTTAACTAGCGGGAGTTGGAATGAGCAGTTCTTC. Amino acid sequence: CALTSGSWNEQFF. This chain joins TRBV30 and TRBJ2-1; 11 nucleotides align to TRBD2. The length of the CDR3 is 13 residues. The junction had 6 bases not matched to a gene; V was cut back by 7 bases and J by 7 bases. Per the germline V gene, CDR1 is GTSNPN and CDR2 is SVGIG (reference sequence).

The rearrangement joins TRBV5-4 to TRBJ2-3, with D possibly being TRBD2 (5 bases). CDR1 is SGHNT and CDR2 is YYREEE in the germline V gene (reference sequence). The CDR3 runs to 15 residues. Deletions cut 4 bases from V and 2 bases from J, with 14 bases between. The CDR3 region is CASSLGRDITDTQYF. The CDR3 region has the DNA TGTGCCAGCAGCCTCGGCCGGGATATCACAGATACGCAGTATTTT.

The chain is built from TRBV2 and TRBJ2-3; the match to TRBD2 covers 8 bases. Germline V gene sequence: CDR1 SNHLY, CDR2 FYNNEI. Trimming at V came to 5 bases and at J to 2 bases, leaving 3 bases not matched to a gene. The CDR3 covers 14 residues. This CDR3 reads CASSRREVTDTQYF. The CDR3 bases are TGTGCCAGCAGTCGGCGGGAGGTCACAGATACGCAGTATTTT.

The CDR3 loop is CASSDSYEQYF. Written as DNA, the CDR3 is TGTGCCAGCAGTGACAGCTACGAGCAGTACTTC. This sequence joins TRBV6-1 and TRBJ2-7; D not resolved. Germline loops: CDR1 MNHNS, CDR2 SASEGT. The V end lost 3 bases, the J end lost 3 bases, and 3 bases lay between the germline ends. This CDR3 is built from 11 residues.

The chain carries TRBV18 and TRBJ1-4; 12 bases match TRBD1. The CDR3 contains 16 residues. The germline V gene has CDR1 KGHSH and CDR2 LQKENI. V lost 6 bases, J lost 7 bases, and 9 bases stayed unmatched. Here the CDR3 DNA reads TGTGCCAGCTCTACCGGGACAGGGGGCACCGGTGAAAAACTGTTTTTT. Translating it yields CASSTGTGGTGEKLFF.

The J gene is TRBJ2-7, the V gene TRBV10-2; 10 bases line up with TRBD2. The V and J ends lost 4 bases and 5 bases, in that order; junction bases with no gene match: 8. CDR3 length equals 15 residues. The germline V gene has CDR1 WSHSY and CDR2 SAAADI. The CDR3 spells CASSVLASGSHEQYF. The CDR3 coding sequence is TGCGCCAGCAGTGTGCTGGCTAGCGGGAGTCACGAGCAGTACTTC.

This chain connects TRBV5-1 to TRBJ1-5; D may be TRBD1 (6 bases). V gave up 0 bases and J gave up 0 bases, with 7 bases separating them. The length of the CDR3 is 15 residues. The germline CDR1 and CDR2 sequences are SGHRS and YFSETQ. In nucleotides, the CDR3 is TGCGCCAGCAGCTTGGGAGGGGGTAGCAATCAGCCCCAGCATTTT. Protein product: CASSLGGGSNQPQHF.

The chain uses TRBV5-1 and TRBJ1-1; 7 bases match TRBD1. Germline loops: CDR1 SGHRS, CDR2 YFSETQ. This CDR3 is built from 12 residues. The V segment lost 2 bases and the J segment 10 bases; nucleotides outside the gene matches: 5. The CDR3 DNA reads as TGCGCCAGCAGCTTTGAGGGGGCCCGAGCTTTCTTT. This sequence encodes CASSFEGARAFF.

The genes are TRBV5-1 and TRBJ1-5; 7 nucleotides match TRBD1. The length of the CDR3 is 15 residues. Germline CDR1 SGHRS, CDR2 YFSETQ. V gave up 0 bases and J gave up 8 bases; unmatched junction bases: 8. The CDR3 DNA reads as TGCGCCAGCAGCTTGGGCGACAGGGTTCTGGAGCCCCAGCATTTT. This gives the protein CASSLGDRVLEPQHF.

This chain connects TRBV4-1 to TRBJ2-1; 8 bases fit TRBD2. The CDR3 is made up of 15 amino acids. Germline V CDR1 and CDR2: MGHRA, YSYEKL. J was trimmed by 3 bases and V by 4 bases; bases with no gene match: 5. The CDR3 sequence: CASSPPAGDYNEQFF. The CDR3 DNA reads TGCGCCAGCAGCCCTCCAGCGGGGGACTACAATGAGCAGTTCTTC.

The rearrangement links TRBV19 to TRBJ1-5; D unclear. Per germline, CDR1 LNHDA and CDR2 SQIVND (reference sequence). The CDR3 loop spans 13 amino acids. V lost 3 bases, J lost 4 bases, and 7 bases lay in between. The CDR3 bases are TGTGCCAGTAGTATTGTCCTAAATCAGCCCCAGCATTTT. Translating gives CASSIVLNQPQHF.

The V and J genes are TRBV5-1 and TRBJ2-7; D perhaps matches TRBD2 (5 bases). Trimming took off 7 bases at V and 1 base at J, with 9 bases between the two ends. Looked up from germline, CDR1 is SGHRS and CDR2 is YFSETQ. This CDR3 has 12 residues. CDR3 sequence reads: CASGPGSYEQYF. The CDR3 DNA follows: TGCGCCAGCGGCCCGGGGTCCTACGAGCAGTACTTC.

The chain recombines TRBV15 with TRBJ1-1; D perhaps matches TRBD1 (5 bases). CDR1 and CDR2 from the germline V gene are LNHNV and YYDKDF (reference sequence). Trimming cost V 10 bases and J 8 bases, with 11 bases left between them. CDR3 length equals 10 residues. Here the CDR3 reads CAIGRGEAFF. The DNA for the CDR3 is TGTGCCATCGGCCGGGGGGAAGCTTTCTTT.